These T cell receptor beta chains were read from a single sample in a study of blood T cell repertoires in COVID-19. The table came from immunoSEQ multiplex PCR; TCRdb's copy has only in-frame clones and leaves some out. The sample yields a few hundred thousand clones, around 83% seen once. Sample: peripheral blood. The receptors here all came from a woman between 35 and 50 years old who had recovered from COVID-19. The CDR3 runs from the conserved cysteine through the conserved F or W. The D gene is left open where the match is weak. Size values are once, few and many counts, or a class for expanded clones, and some rows have none.

TRBV29-1	.	TRBD2	TRBJ2-3	CSVFGLAGMLSTDTQYF	TGCAGCGTTTTCGGACTAGCGGGTATGCTTAGCACAGATACGCAGTATTTT
TRBV28	once	.	TRBJ2-7	CASSLHDSYEQYF	TGTGCCAGCAGTTTGCATGACAGCTACGAGCAGTACTTC
TRBV20-1	few	TRBD1	TRBJ2-7	CSARTGQEQYF	TGCAGTGCTAGGACAGGGCAGGAGCAGTACTTC
TRBV27	.	TRBD1	TRBJ1-1	CASSFLGTGNTEAFF	TGTGCCAGCAGTTTCCTCGGGACAGGGAACACTGAAGCTTTCTTT
TRBV6-5	once	TRBD1	TRBJ2-7	CASRFDRVSYEQYF	TGTGCCAGCAGATTTGACAGGGTCTCCTACGAGCAGTACTTC
TRBV4-1	few	.	TRBJ2-2	CASSPPWPIGNTGELFF	TGCGCCAGCAGCCCCCCCTGGCCCATTGGGAACACCGGGGAGCTGTTTTTT
TRBV9	.	.	TRBJ2-1	CASSVARGLVSNEQFF	TGTGCCAGCAGCGTAGCACGGGGACTGGTGTCCAATGAGCAGTTCTTC
TRBV19	.	TRBD2	TRBJ2-3	CASSVSGGAGGTDTQYF	TGTGCCAGTAGTGTTAGCGGGGGGGCCGGTGGCACAGATACGCAGTATTTT
TRBV6-6	.	TRBD1	TRBJ1-1	CASSTGGITEAFF	TGTGCCAGCAGTACAGGGGGCATCACTGAAGCTTTCTTT
TRBV19	.	.	TRBJ2-5	CASSPQFQETQYF	TGTGCCAGTAGCCCACAGTTCCAAGAGACCCAGTACTTC
TRBV6-5	.	TRBD1	TRBJ1-2	CASRTGGNYGYTF	TGTGCCAGCAGGACAGGGGGGAACTATGGCTACACCTTC
TRBV5-1	.	.	TRBJ2-6	CASSLRPDSQSGANVLTF	TGCGCCAGCAGCTTGAGGCCAGACAGTCAGTCTGGGGCCAACGTCCTGACTTTC
TRBV3-1/TRBV3-2	few	.	TRBJ2-7	CASSPQVAYEQYF	TGTGCCAGCAGCCCTCAGGTAGCCTACGAGCAGTACTTC
TRBV6-6	.	.	TRBJ2-7	CASSYREASEQYF	TGTGCCAGCAGTTACAGGGAGGCTAGCGAGCAGTACTTC
TRBV5-6	.	.	TRBJ2-3	CASRPGRGRSTNTDTQYF	TGTGCCAGCAGACCGGGCAGGGGAAGGAGCACGAACACAGATACGCAGTATTTT
TRBV7-2	.	.	TRBJ2-7	CASSSGLIRGEQYF	TGTGCCAGCAGCTCCGGACTCATCCGTGGCGAGCAGTACTTC